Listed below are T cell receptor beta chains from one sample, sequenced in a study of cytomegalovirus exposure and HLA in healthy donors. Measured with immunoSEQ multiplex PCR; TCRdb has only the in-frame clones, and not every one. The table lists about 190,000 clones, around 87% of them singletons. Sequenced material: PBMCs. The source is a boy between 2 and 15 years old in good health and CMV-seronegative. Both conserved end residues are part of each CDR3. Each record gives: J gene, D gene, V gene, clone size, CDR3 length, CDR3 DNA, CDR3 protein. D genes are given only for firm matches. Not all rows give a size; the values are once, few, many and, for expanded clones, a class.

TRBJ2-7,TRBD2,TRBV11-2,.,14,TGTGCCAGCAGCCTACCAGCGGGGTATTTCGAGCAGTACTTC,CASSLPAGYFEQYF
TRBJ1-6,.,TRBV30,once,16,TGTGCCTGGAGTACCCTTGGAGGGAATAATAATTCACCCCTCCACTTT,CAWSTLGGNNNSPLHF
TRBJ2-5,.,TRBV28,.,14,TGTGCCAGCAGTTTACGCTTAAACCCTTGGGAGCAGTACTTC,CASSLRLNPWEQYF
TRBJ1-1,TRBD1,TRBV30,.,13,TGTGCCTGGGTCACTGACAGGGGCACTGAAGCTTTCTTT,CAWVTDRGTEAFF
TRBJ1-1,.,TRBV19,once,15,TGTGCCAGTAGGGAACCCGGACATACCAACACTGAAGCTTTCTTT,CASREPGHTNTEAFF
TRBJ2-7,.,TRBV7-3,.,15,TGTGCCAGCAGCGCCGGGGGACCACGATCCTACGAGCAGTACTTC,CASSAGGPRSYEQYF
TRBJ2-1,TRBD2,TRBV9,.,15,TGTGCCAGCAGCCGAGCGGGAGGGCCCCACAATGAGCAGTTCTTC,CASSRAGGPHNEQFF
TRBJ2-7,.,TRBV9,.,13,TGTGCCAGCAGCGTAGAGGGACACCGCGAGCAGTACTTC,CASSVEGHREQYF
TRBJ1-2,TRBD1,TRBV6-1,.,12,TGTGCCAGCAAGGGGGCACTGGGTGGCTACACCTTC,CASKGALGGYTF
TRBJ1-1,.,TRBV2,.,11,TGTGCCAGCCCCGGAGGAACTGAAGCTTTCTTT,CASPGGTEAFF
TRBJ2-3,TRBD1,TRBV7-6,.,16,TGTGCCAGCAGCTTACCACAGGGGTCTGATCGGAATACGCAGTATTTT,CASSLPQGSDRNTQYF
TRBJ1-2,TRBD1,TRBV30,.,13,TGTGCCTGGAATAGACAGGGTCCTGATGGCTACACCTTC,CAWNRQGPDGYTF
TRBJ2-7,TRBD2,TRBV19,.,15,TGTGCCAGTAGTCCCGCGGGAGTGGAAACCTACGAGCAGTACTTC,CASSPAGVETYEQYF
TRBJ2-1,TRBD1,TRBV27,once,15,TGTGCCAGCTCTTCCAGGGACAGGGAGTACAATGAGCAGTTCTTC,CASSSRDREYNEQFF
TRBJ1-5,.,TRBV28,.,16,TGTGCCAGCAGTTTATCCGGCAGGGGCAGCAATCAGCCCCAGCATTTT,CASSLSGRGSNQPQHF
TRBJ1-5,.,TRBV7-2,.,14,TGTGCCAGCAGCCTTGGGCAAATTCCCCAGCCCCAGCATTTT,CASSLGQIPQPQHF
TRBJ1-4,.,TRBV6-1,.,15,TGTGCCAGCAGTTCCGACATCGGTGAGAATGAAAAACTGTTTTTT,CASSSDIGENEKLFF
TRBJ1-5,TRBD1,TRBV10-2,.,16,TGCGCCAGCAGTGAGGGACAGGGGTCCAGCAATCAGCCCCAGCATTTT,CASSEGQGSSNQPQHF
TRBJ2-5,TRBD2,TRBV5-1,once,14,TGCGCCAGCAGCTTCAGTAGCGGGATTGAGACCCAGTACTTC,CASSFSSGIETQYF
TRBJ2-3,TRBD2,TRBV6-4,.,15,TGTGCCAGCAGTGAGGGGACTAGCGGGACAGATACGCAGTATTTT,CASSEGTSGTDTQYF
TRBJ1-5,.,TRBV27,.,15,TGTGCCAGCAGTTCCCGGTTGAGAAGCAATCAGCCCCAGCATTTT,CASSSRLRSNQPQHF
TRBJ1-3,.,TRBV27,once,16,TGTGCCAGCAGTTTTACCTACCCCGACTCTGGAAACACCATATATTTT,CASSFTYPDSGNTIYF
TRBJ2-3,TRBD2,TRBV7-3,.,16,TGTGCCAGCAGCCCCCTCGGGGGGGATAGCACAGATACGCAGTATTTT,CASSPLGGDSTDTQYF
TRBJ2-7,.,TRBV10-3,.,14,TGTGCCATCAGTGAAAAAGCGGAATCCTACGAGCAGTACTTC,CAISEKAESYEQYF
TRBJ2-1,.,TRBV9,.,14,TGTGCCAGCAGCGTAACGGACAGCTCCAATGAGCAGTTCTTC,CASSVTDSSNEQFF
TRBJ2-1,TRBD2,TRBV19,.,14,TGTGCCAGTAGCGCTAGCGGGAGGACAAATGAGCAGTTCTTC,CASSASGRTNEQFF
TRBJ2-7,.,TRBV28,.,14,TGTGCCAGCAGTTTATGGGGACTTACCTACGAGCAGTACTTC,CASSLWGLTYEQYF
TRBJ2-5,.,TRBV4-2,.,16,TGTGCCAGCAGCCAAGATCCCCAGGGGTCGGCAGAGACCCAGTACTTC,CASSQDPQGSAETQYF
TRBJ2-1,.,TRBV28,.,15,TGTGCCAGCAGTCCCCTAGCCCGGGTCCACAATGAGCAGTTCTTC,CASSPLARVHNEQFF
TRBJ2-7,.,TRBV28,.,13,TGTGCCAGCATCCGGGACATCTCCTACGAGCAGTACTTC,CASIRDISYEQYF
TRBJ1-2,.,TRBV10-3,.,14,TGTGCCATCAGTGAGGTGGAGACTAACTATGGCTACACCTTC,CAISEVETNYGYTF
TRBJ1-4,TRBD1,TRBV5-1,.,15,TGCGCCAGCACCACGTTAGGACAGGGGGGAGAAAAACTGTTTTTT,CASTTLGQGGEKLFF
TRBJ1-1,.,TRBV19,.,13,TGTGCCAGTAGTCATCTAATGAACACTGAAGCTTTCTTT,CASSHLMNTEAFF
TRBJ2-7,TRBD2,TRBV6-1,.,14,TGTGCCAGCAGTCCCCCGGGACTAGCGGATGAGCAGTACTTC,CASSPPGLADEQYF
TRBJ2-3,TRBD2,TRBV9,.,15,TGTGCCAGCAGCCCGACTAGCGGGTACACAGATACGCAGTATTTT,CASSPTSGYTDTQYF
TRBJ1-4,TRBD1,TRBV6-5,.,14,TGTGCCAGCAGTGAGGGACAGGACTATGAAAAACTGTTTTTT,CASSEGQDYEKLFF
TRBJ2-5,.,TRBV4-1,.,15,TGCGCCAGCAGCCAAGATGATACTAGTCAAGAGACCCAGTACTTC,CASSQDDTSQETQYF